Shown below are 21 T cell receptor beta chains from a single sample sequenced in a study of vaccination and CD4 T cells after COVID-19. These receptors are not linked to any known antigen. As to treatment: approximately nine-day PBMC culture with coronavirus spike peptide pools or control peptides (ViraFEST assay). The Oncomine TCR Beta short-read assay sequenced DNA from cultured CD4+ T cells. TCRdb ran MiXCR on the PCR reads and lists one entry per CDR3 protein. The sample has 4,200 or so distinct CDR3 sequences; 68% are singletons. Sequencing was carried out using CD4+ T cells from blood, cultured in vitro. These receptor sequences come from a human donor who had recovered from COVID-19.

The chain couples TRBV7-2 to TRBJ1-2; 8 bases align to TRBD1. CDR1 and CDR2 (germline): SGHTA, FQGNSA. This CDR3 has 15 residues. The trim removed 1 base at V and 7 bases at J, leaving 8 bases unmatched. CDR3: CASSLGSRGQSGYTF. The CDR3 DNA is TGTGCCAGCAGCTTAGGGTCCAGGGGGCAAAGTGGCTACACCTTC.

In its sample, this clonotype was seen a few times. J is TRBJ1-1 and V is TRBV30; D is perhaps TRBD1 (6 bases). Per the germline V gene, CDR1 is GTSNPN and CDR2 is SVGIG (reference sequence). The CDR3 runs to 13 residues. V lost 8 bases and J lost 4, with 17 bases in between. The CDR3 loop reads CALARGGGTEAFF. Here the CDR3 DNA reads TGTGCCCTGGCGAGAGGGGGAGGCACTGAAGCTTTCTTT.

This clonotype was recorded a few times. This rearrangement joins TRBV10-3 to TRBJ2-3, with TRBD1 identical over 7 bases. Germline values: CDR1 ENHRY, CDR2 SYGVKD. The CDR3 extends over 15 amino acids. The V segment lost 8 bases and the J segment 0 bases; nucleotides outside the gene matches: 8. The CDR3 DNA sequence: TGTGCCATCGGGTCCACAGGGGTAAGCACAGATACGCAGTATTTT. It translates to CAIGSTGVSTDTQYF.

There are a few counts of this clonotype. The chain joins TRBV28 to TRBJ1-2, with D uncertain. The CDR3 is 12 residues long. Per germline, CDR1 MDHEN and CDR2 SYDVKM. With 5 bases removed from V and 4 bases from J, the gap between germline ends came to 8 bases. CDR3 DNA: TGTGCCAGCAGTGCGAGTGGCTATGGCTACACCTTC. Protein: CASSASGYGYTF.

V gene TRBV7-2 combines with J gene TRBJ1-1; D is undetermined. CDR3 length: 11 residues. V was pared by 1 base and J by 4 bases, with 1 base between. Germline V gene sequence: CDR1 SGHTA, CDR2 FQGNSA. The CDR3 bases are TGTGCCAGCAGCTTAGTCACTGAAGCTTTCTTT. It is translated as CASSLVTEAFF.

The chain recombines TRBV7-2 with TRBJ2-7; weak D call: TRBD2 (6 bases). V lost 5 bases, J lost 6 bases, and 20 bases lay in between. This CDR3 has 15 amino acids. Per the germline V gene, CDR1 is SGHTA and CDR2 is FQGNSA. The DNA for the CDR3 is TGTGCCAGCAGCCCTTGGGAGGCCGGGAGAAGCGAGCAGTACTTC. Its translation: CASSPWEAGRSEQYF. Filled out from reference TRBV7-2 and TRBJ2-7, the complete variable domain reads GAGVSQSPSNKVTEKGKDVELRCDPISGHTALYWYRQSLGQGLEFLIYFQGNSAPDKSGLPSDRFSAERTGGSVSTLTIQRTQQEDSAVYLCASSPWEAGRSEQYFGPGTRLTVT.

By proportion, this clonotype is medium-sized. The chain links TRBV2 to TRBJ1-5; a weak D match, TRBD1 (5 bases). The CDR3 is 14 amino acids. The germline gives CDR1 SNHLY, CDR2 FYNNEI. With 6 bases removed from V and 2 bases from J, the gap between germline ends came to 11 bases. CDR3 DNA: TGTGCCAGCAGCGGCGGACATCGCAATCAGCCCCAGCATTTT. It yields the protein CASSGGHRNQPQHF.

The chain recombines TRBV20-1 with TRBJ2-3; 9 nucleotides line up with TRBD2. Germline V gene lookup returns CDR1 DFQATT and CDR2 SNEGSKA (reference sequence). J gave up 3 bases and V 5 bases, and 6 bases lay outside the gene matches. The CDR3 totals 14 residues. The CDR3 DNA follows: TGCAGTGCTGAGCAGCTAGCGGGGACAGATACGCAGTATTTT. Protein sequence: CSAEQLAGTDTQYF.

The rearrangement uses TRBV27 and TRBJ1-2, with 11 nucleotides matching TRBD1. Germline CDR1 is MNHEY and CDR2 is SMNVEV (reference sequence). The V segment lost 3 bases and the J segment 2 bases; nucleotides outside the gene matches: 2. This CDR3 contains 15 residues. This CDR3 reads CASSFGTGGNYGYTF. The CDR3 coding sequence is TGTGCCAGCAGTTTTGGGACAGGGGGAAACTATGGCTACACCTTC.

The rearrangement joins TRBV20-1 to TRBJ1-5; 8 nucleotides align to TRBD1. The junction had 9 bases not matched to a gene; V was cut back by 5 bases and J by 3 bases. The CDR3 is 15 amino acids. The germline CDR1 and CDR2 sequences are DFQATT and SNEGSKA (reference sequence). This CDR3 reads CSAPSTGGYNQPQHF. The CDR3 nucleotides read TGCAGTGCTCCGTCAACAGGGGGTTACAATCAGCCCCAGCATTTT.

The V gene is TRBV20-1, the J gene TRBJ1-2; 10 nucleotides match TRBD1. The CDR3 extends over 13 amino acids. The germline V gene has CDR1 DFQATT and CDR2 SNEGSKA (reference sequence). Germline trimming cut 8 bases from V and 8 bases from J; bases unmatched to any gene: 11. This chain's CDR3 is CSSLSGTGDGYTF. As DNA, the CDR3 is TGCAGTTCTTTATCCGGGACAGGGGACGGCTACACCTTC.

The chain combines TRBV20-1 with TRBJ2-2; 7 nucleotides line up with TRBD1. This CDR3 has 14 amino acids. Germline lookup yields CDR1 DFQATT and CDR2 SNEGSKA (reference sequence). The ends lost 7 bases at V and 4 bases at J; junction bases unmatched: 9. CDR3 nucleotides: TGCAGTGTTTTACGACAGGGTGGCACCGGGGAGCTGTTTTTT. This translates into CSVLRQGGTGELFF.

This chain uses TRBV5-4 with TRBJ2-7; possible D gene TRBD1, 5 bases. Trimming removed 0 bases from V and 3 bases from J, with 16 bases in between. CDR3 size: 16 residues. Germline V gene lookup returns CDR1 SGHNT and CDR2 YYREEE (reference sequence). The CDR3 sequence: CASSLARQGRGYEQYF. In DNA, the CDR3 is TGTGCCAGCAGCTTGGCCAGGCAGGGAAGGGGCTACGAGCAGTACTTC.

A few counts support this clonotype. As DNA, the CDR3 is TGTGCCAGCAGGACCGACGGCTATTCACCCCTCCACTTT. Its protein product is CASRTDGYSPLHF. The rearrangement uses TRBV7-2 and TRBJ1-6; D remains unclear. Germline V gene data show CDR1 as SGHTA and CDR2 as FQGNSA. There are 13 residues in the CDR3. The V and J ends lost 6 bases and 8 bases respectively, with 11 bases between them.

With respect to this clonotype: An end of the junction differs from the germline gene, which may be a read error. The CDR3 sequence: CASSYKGDYGYTF. DNA of the CDR3: TGTGCCAGCAGTTATAAGGGGGACTATGGCTACACCTTC. The V gene is TRBV10-3, the J gene TRBJ1-2; D possibly corresponds to TRBD1 (6 bases). Per germline, CDR1 ENHRY and CDR2 SYGVKD. The CDR3 covers 13 residues.

The chain has TRBV28 and TRBJ1-2; D gene uncertain. The germline V gene encodes CDR1 MDHEN and CDR2 SYDVKM. Trimming cost V 5 bases and J 3 bases, with 13 bases left between them. The CDR3 consists of 14 residues. CDR3: CASSTSGSYYGYTF. DNA for the CDR3: TGTGCCAGCAGTACCTCGGGAAGCTACTATGGCTACACCTTC.

The V and J genes are TRBV6-1 and TRBJ1-5; the match to TRBD1 covers 8 bases. J gave up 5 bases and V 6 bases, and 3 bases lay outside the gene matches. The CDR3 runs 13 residues. Germline V gene sequence: CDR1 MNHNS, CDR2 SASEGT. The CDR3 reads CASRDRAHQPQHF. As DNA, the CDR3 is TGTGCCAGCAGGGACAGGGCCCATCAGCCCCAGCATTTT.

V and J are TRBV10-2 and TRBJ1-1; 7 nucleotides align to TRBD1. The CDR3 contains 13 residues. J lost 0 bases, V lost 8 bases, and 3 bases had no gene match. Germline V gives CDR1 WSHSY, CDR2 SAAADI. The CDR3 is CASGGQLNTEAFF. The DNA for the CDR3 is TGCGCCAGCGGGGGACAGTTGAACACTGAAGCTTTCTTT.

The genes are TRBV6-1 and TRBJ1-2; D remains ambiguous. Trimming shortened V by 2 bases and J by 8 bases, and 15 bases separated the two germline ends. The CDR3 is 14 residues long. The germline V gene has CDR1 MNHNS and CDR2 SASEGT. CDR3 nucleotide sequence: TGTGCCAGCAGTGAACCGGGAACGCGGAGCGGCTACACCTTC. Translating gives CASSEPGTRSGYTF.

The V and J genes are TRBV18 and TRBJ1-1, with 9 bases aligning to TRBD1. Losses at the gene ends were 3 bases for V and 5 bases for J; bases not matched to a gene: 7. Germline CDR1 KGHSH, CDR2 LQKENI. The CDR3 has 15 amino acids. The CDR3 spells CASSPGTGILTEAFF. CDR3 bases: TGTGCCAGCTCACCGGGGACAGGGATCCTTACTGAAGCTTTCTTT.

Only a few counts were recorded for this clonotype. The chain combines TRBV20-1 with TRBJ2-7; 8 nucleotides match TRBD1. Trimming cost V 6 bases and J 4 bases; bases outside gene matches: 11. CDR1 and CDR2 from the germline V gene are DFQATT and SNEGSKA (reference sequence). This CDR3 is built from 14 residues. CDR3 bases: TGCAGTGCGCGGAGCAGGGGGCGAACGTACGAGCAGTACTTC. It encodes CSARSRGRTYEQYF.